These T cell receptor beta chains were read from a single sample in a study of cytomegalovirus exposure and HLA in healthy donors. Profiled with immunoSEQ multiplex PCR; TCRdb holds only in-frame clones, not every one. The specimen's table records approximately 96,000 clones. The sample was PBMCs. The receptors come from a girl aged 5 to 17 in good health and CMV-seropositive. The CDR3 runs from the conserved cysteine through the conserved F or W. A D gene is named only where the DNA matches it firmly.

d_gene	j_gene	len	v_gene	CDR3nt	CDR3aa
TRBD1	TRBJ2-2	15	TRBV4-3	TGCGCCAGCAGCCAACCGGGACAGGGGCCCGGGGAGCTGTTTTTT	CASSQPGQGPGELFF
.	TRBJ1-2	16	TRBV7-9	TGTGCCAGCAGCTTAATGGGGGCAGGGGTTGGCTATGGCTACACCTTC	CASSLMGAGVGYGYTF
.	TRBJ1-6	14	TRBV29-1	TGCAGCGTTACAGGGAAGGGGGATAATTCACCCCTCCACTTT	CSVTGKGDNSPLHF
TRBD1	TRBJ1-1	14	TRBV19	TGTGCCAGTAGTGCGGGACAGACCAACACTGAAGCTTTCTTT	CASSAGQTNTEAFF
.	TRBJ1-4	16	TRBV4-3	TGCGCCAGCAGCCCGAAACCTACGGTCTCGGAGGAAAAACTGTTTTTT	CASSPKPTVSEEKLFF
TRBD1	TRBJ2-5	14	TRBV27	TGTGCCAGCAGTATTTACAGGGGGCAGGAGACCCAGTACTTC	CASSIYRGQETQYF
.	TRBJ2-7	15	TRBV19	TGTGCCAGTAGCCGTGATGTTGGGGGGACGTACGAGCAGTACTTC	CASSRDVGGTYEQYF
TRBD1	TRBJ1-1	14	TRBV7-9	TGTGCCAGCAGCCACGGACAGGGGAAGACTGAAGCTTTCTTT	CASSHGQGKTEAFF
TRBD1	TRBJ2-2	13	TRBV12-5	TGTGCTAGTGGTTTGCAGGGGGCCGGGGAGCTGTTTTTT	CASGLQGAGELFF
TRBD2	TRBJ2-7	18	TRBV18	TGTGCCAGCTCACCAAACCCTCCTAGCGGGGGGGCCTCGTACGAGCAGTACTTC	CASSPNPPSGGASYEQYF
TRBD2	TRBJ2-1	18	TRBV4-3	TGCGCCAGCAGCCAAGATTCCCAGCTAGCGGGGGGACGCAATGAGCAGTTCTTC	CASSQDSQLAGGRNEQFF
.	TRBJ2-3	15	TRBV5-1	TGCGCCAGCAAGGCGGGCCAGGACCGCACAGATACGCAGTATTTT	CASKAGQDRTDTQYF
.	TRBJ1-5	16	TRBV19	TGTGCCAGTAGTCTATCAAATCCACCGATCAATCAGCCCCAGCATTTT	CASSLSNPPINQPQHF
.	TRBJ1-5	16	TRBV5-8	TGTGCCAGCAGCCCGGGGCGGCGGGAGATTGGTCAGCCCCAGCATTTT	CASSPGRREIGQPQHF
.	TRBJ2-1	14	TRBV14	TGTGCCAGCAGCCACCCGGACAGTTACAATGAGCAGTTCTTC	CASSHPDSYNEQFF
TRBD2	TRBJ2-5	17	TRBV9	TGTGCCAGCAGCGTAGGGCTAGCGGGGGGCCGTGGGGAGACCCAGTACTTC	CASSVGLAGGRGETQYF
TRBD1	TRBJ2-5	16	TRBV29-1	TGCAGCGTTGAAGCGGGGACAGGGGGCTACCAAGAGACCCAGTACTTC	CSVEAGTGGYQETQYF